A single sample gave rise to the 16 T cell receptor beta chains below, sequenced in a study of T cell repertoires in aging, cancer and after chemotherapy. TRB rearrangements spanning V, D and J were amplified using mixed TRB-A/B primers. TCRdb reprocessed the multiplex PCR reads via MiXCR and lists one record per CDR3 protein. The profile covers more than 7,000 distinct CDR3 sequences, with 30% to 40% appearing a single time and 2.5% to 3.5% taken by the ten largest. The template was genomic DNA from peripheral blood, not RNA. The sequenced material came from blood. The receptors shown here come from a human donor in good health.

This clonotype is termed medium-sized. The chain recombines TRBV30 with TRBJ2-7; 8 bases agree with TRBD2. In germline, CDR1 is GTSNPN, CDR2 SVGIG (reference sequence). V lost 5 bases to trimming and J lost 2 bases; unmatched junction nucleotides: 11. CDR3 size: 15 residues. The CDR3 DNA reads as TGTGCCTGGTCCGAGGAGGTAGCGGGGCCCTACGAGCAGTACTTC. Translated, it gives CAWSEEVAGPYEQYF.

This sequence joins TRBV4-2 and TRBJ2-6; D is uncertain. This CDR3 contains 16 residues. The V gene lost 0 bases and the J gene lost 0 bases, with 6 bases spanning the gap. Germline loops: CDR1 LGHNA, CDR2 YNFKEQ. CDR3 nucleotides: TGTGCCAGCAGCCAAGAATCACTCTCTGGGGCCAACGTCCTGACTTTC. Protein: CASSQESLSGANVLTF.

The V and J genes are TRBV6-2 or TRBV6-3 and TRBJ2-5; D tentatively reads TRBD1 or TRBD2 (5 bases each). This CDR3 region has 15 residues. Germline values: CDR1 MNHEY, CDR2 SVGEGT. Trimming took 0 bases from V and 7 from J, leaving 15 bases between them. The chain's CDR3 is CASSYSAGTAGTQYF. CDR3 DNA: TGTGCCAGCAGTTACTCAGCCGGGACGGCGGGGACCCAGTACTTC.

This clonotype was observed once. V and J are TRBV7-9 and TRBJ2-5; the D is unclear. Germline V gives CDR1 SEHNR, CDR2 FQNEAQ (reference sequence). This CDR3 has 15 residues. The V end lost 6 bases, the J end lost 1 base, and 15 bases lay between the germline ends. The CDR3: CASRAQLGGQETQYF. CDR3 nucleotide sequence: TGTGCCAGCAGGGCCCAGCTGGGCGGCCAAGAGACCCAGTACTTC.

In this sample, this clonotype turned up a few times. The chain couples TRBV12-3 or TRBV12-4 to TRBJ1-2, with 9 positions matching TRBD1. V trimming: 6 bases; J trimming: 6 bases; junction bases outside the gene matches: 8. CDR3 length: 14 residues. Here the CDR3 reads CASRLGGQGDGYTF. The CDR3, as DNA: TGTGCCAGCAGACTAGGGGGACAGGGAGATGGCTACACCTTC.

The rearrangement links TRBV15 to TRBJ2-3; D call uncertain. This CDR3 has 13 residues. Trimming pared 0 bases from V and 3 bases from J, leaving 4 bases between. CDR1 and CDR2 from the germline V gene are LNHNV and YYDKDF (reference sequence). CDR3 nucleotides: TGTGCCACCAGCAGAGATGGAACAGATACGCAGTATTTT. Its translation is CATSRDGTDTQYF.

The V gene is TRBV6-2 or TRBV6-3, the J gene TRBJ2-2; D not resolved. This CDR3 spans 13 amino acids. Between the trimmed V and J ends, which lost 4 bases and 7 bases, there was a span of 10 bases. Germline assignment: CDR1 MNHEY and CDR2 SVGEGT. The CDR3 reads CASSSMRGGELFF. The DNA for the CDR3 is TGTGCCAGCAGTTCAATGAGAGGCGGGGAGCTGTTTTTT.

The V and J genes are TRBV12-3 or TRBV12-4 and TRBJ1-5; 8 bases agree with TRBD1. The CDR3 contains 14 residues. Trimming removed 7 bases from V and 7 bases from J; junction bases left unmatched: 9. CDR3 loop: CASTTGQGEQPQHF. CDR3 DNA sequence: TGTGCCAGCACTACAGGACAGGGTGAACAGCCCCAGCATTTT.

This clonotype was seen a handful of times. The chain couples TRBV4-3 to TRBJ1-2; a weak D match, TRBD1 (6 bases). Germline V gene data show CDR1 as LGHNA and CDR2 as YSLEER. Trimming removed 0 bases at V and 9 bases at J, with 11 bases between. This CDR3 is built from 13 residues. The CDR3 DNA reads as TGCGCCAGCAGCCAAGATCGCGGACAGAGCTACACCTTC. Translating it yields CASSQDRGQSYTF.

V and J are TRBV6-5 and TRBJ1-2; a possible D gene is TRBD1 (5 bases). The CDR3 runs to 15 residues. Germline CDR1 MNHEY, CDR2 SVGAGI. The V end was cut by 6 bases, the J end by 0 bases, with 14 bases between. The CDR3 DNA follows: TGTGCCAGCAGAGGGAAGAGGGGATCTAACTATGGCTACACCTTC. It yields the protein CASRGKRGSNYGYTF.

This sequence joins TRBV27 and TRBJ1-5; TRBD1 is a possible D gene (5 bases). Trimming took off 5 bases at V and 0 bases at J, with 14 bases between the two ends. Germline V gene sequence: CDR1 MNHEY, CDR2 SMNVEV (reference sequence). This CDR3 spans 16 amino acids. The CDR3 region has the DNA TGTGCCAGCAGTGACAGTAAGGAGGATAGCAATCAGCCCCAGCATTTT. As protein: CASSDSKEDSNQPQHF.

Only a few counts were recorded for this clonotype. This chain connects TRBV6-1 to TRBJ2-7, with D hard to call. The V gene's germline CDR1 is MNHNS and CDR2 SASEGT. The ends were cut back, 7 bases at V and 7 bases at J, with 11 bases in the middle. CDR3 size: 11 residues. The DNA for the CDR3 is TGTGCCAGCATTGCTTTGGGGGAGCAGTACTTC. Translating gives CASIALGEQYF.

The gene calls are TRBV18 and TRBJ1-3; TRBD1 agrees at 7 bases. The CDR3 contains 15 residues. Germline V gene data show CDR1 as KGHSH and CDR2 as LQKENI. V was pared by 3 bases and J by 3 bases, with 5 bases of the junction left unmatched. The CDR3 sequence: CASSPTGAVGNTIYF. CDR3 nucleotides: TGTGCCAGCTCACCCACAGGGGCGGTTGGAAACACCATATATTTT.

Turning to this clonotype: One junction end disagrees with the germline gene, perhaps due to a read error. The chain combines TRBV27 with TRBJ2-3; the D gene is possibly TRBD1 (5 bases). The CDR3 has 14 residues. Germline V gene sequence: CDR1 MNHEY, CDR2 SMNVEV (reference sequence). The CDR3 DNA follows: TGTGCCAGCAGTCCCTGGACAAGCACAGATACGAAGTATTTT. This codes for CASSPWTSTDTKYF.

The V call is TRBV19, the J call TRBJ1-1, with D maybe TRBD1 (5 bases). The CDR3 loop spans 15 amino acids. The germline gives CDR1 LNHDA, CDR2 SQIVND (reference sequence). Deletions cut 5 bases from V and 2 bases from J, with 15 bases between. Here the CDR3 reads CASSSRQTSNTEAFF. CDR3 nucleotide sequence: TGTGCCAGTAGTTCACGACAGACCTCCAACACTGAAGCTTTCTTT.

This clonotype turned up a few times. This rearrangement joins TRBV6-5 to TRBJ2-1; D may be TRBD2 (6 bases). Trimming stripped 8 bases from V and 6 bases from J, with 14 bases between. The CDR3 loop spans 13 amino acids. Germline V gene sequence: CDR1 MNHEY, CDR2 SVGAGI. The CDR3 protein is CASGTSNLNEQFF. The CDR3 DNA reads TGTGCCAGCGGGACTTCGAACCTCAATGAGCAGTTCTTC.